The rows below give T cell receptor beta chains drawn from one sample of a study of molecular identifiers for immune sequencing clone quantification. TCRdb fed the PCR reads into MiXCR, producing one record per CDR3 protein. This sample has 100,000 or so distinct CDR3 sequences, with less than 35% found just once. The sequenced sample consisted of naive CD8+ T cells from blood, with Jurkat cell RNA spiked in. These receptors were taken from a human donor in good health. Some libraries in this study had Jurkat cell RNA spiked in. The CDR3 runs from the conserved cysteine through the conserved F or W. D genes are given only for firm matches. Some rows have no size entry. The others give once, few or many, or a class for an expanded clone.

clone size	V gene	D gene	J gene	CDR3 protein	CDR3 DNA
few	TRBV12-3/TRBV12-4	-	TRBJ1-6	CASSRNQGSPLHF	TGTGCCAGCAGCCGTAACCAGGGATCACCCCTCCACTTT
-	TRBV20-1	TRBD1	TRBJ1-5	CSAWTGSNNQPQHF	TGCAGTGCTTGGACAGGGTCAAACAATCAGCCCCAGCATTTT
few	TRBV9	-	TRBJ2-2	CASSGQGTLTAGELFF	TGTGCCAGCAGCGGGCAGGGTACACTCACCGCCGGGGAGCTGTTTTTT
-	TRBV21-1	-	TRBJ2-1	CASSKGGQGNNEQFF	TGTGCCAGCAGCAAAGGGGGACAGGGTAACAATGAACAGTTCTTC
-	TRBV15	TRBD2	TRBJ2-7	CATSRVGLAGDEQYF	TGTGCCACCAGCAGAGTAGGACTAGCGGGAGACGAGCAGTACTTC
few	TRBV28	TRBD2	TRBJ2-7	CASTLLAGPHYEQYF	TGTGCCAGCACCCTACTAGCGGGACCTCATTACGAGCAGTACTTC
few	TRBV4-1	TRBD2	TRBJ2-2	CASSQGIAGVTGELFF	TGCGCCAGCAGCCAAGGGATAGCGGGGGTTACCGGGGAGCTGTTTTTT
few	TRBV5-4	-	TRBJ1-3	CASSLDRDYGNTIYF	TGTGCCAGCAGCTTGGACAGGGATTATGGAAACACCATATATTTT
many	TRBV28	TRBD2	TRBJ2-1	CASTLTSLGEQFF	TGTGCCAGCACCCTGACTAGCCTCGGTGAGCAGTTCTTC
-	TRBV6-5	TRBD1	TRBJ2-3	CASSYSIMGQGAWDTQYF	TGTGCCAGCAGTTACTCGATAATGGGACAGGGGGCTTGGGATACGCAGTATTTT
once	TRBV4-3	-	TRBJ1-1	CASSVIFGAWNTEAFF	TGCGCCAGCAGTGTTATCTTTGGGGCCTGGAACACTGAAGCTTTCTTT
many	TRBV10-3	-	TRBJ1-1	CAISESTVEVAFF	TGTGCCATCAGTGAGTCCACAGTAGAAGTAGCTTTCTTT
-	TRBV7-9	-	TRBJ2-3	CASNRLASRTDTQYF	TGTGCCAGCAATCGCCTGGCGTCTCGCACAGATACGCAGTATTTT
once	TRBV4-2	TRBD2	TRBJ2-5	CASSQESSGPQETQYF	TGTGCCAGCAGCCAGGAATCTAGCGGGCCCCAAGAGACCCAGTACTTC
-	TRBV4-2	TRBD2	TRBJ2-3	CASSQDGRADTQYF	TGTGCCAGCAGCCAAGATGGGAGGGCAGATACGCAGTATTTT
-	TRBV19	TRBD1	TRBJ2-7	CASSHRDRGYEQYF	TGTGCCAGTAGTCACCGGGACAGGGGCTACGAGCAGTACTTC
many	TRBV7-2	-	TRBJ2-7	CASSLDGHSSYEQYF	TGTGCCAGCAGCTTAGACGGGCATAGCTCCTACGAGCAGTACTTC
few	TRBV21-1	-	TRBJ2-3	CASSKGGGRWDTQYF	TGTGCCAGCAGCAAAGGTGGCGGGAGGTGGGATACGCAGTATTTT
many	TRBV6-5	TRBD1	TRBJ2-2	CASSTNRGSPTGELFF	TGTGCCAGCAGTACAAACAGGGGGAGCCCCACCGGGGAGCTGTTTTTT
-	TRBV7-2	-	TRBJ2-1	CASSQGSEQFF	TGTGCCAGCAGCCAGGGGAGTGAGCAGTTCTTC
few	TRBV7-3	TRBD2	TRBJ2-3	CASSQTGTSPTDTQYF	TGTGCCAGCAGCCAGACCGGGACTAGTCCCACAGATACGCAGTATTTT
-	TRBV3-1	-	TRBJ2-5	CASSPSDQETQYF	TGTGCCAGCAGCCCCAGCGACCAAGAGACCCAGTACTTC
-	TRBV10-1	-	TRBJ2-7	CASSESGTYEQYF	TGCGCCAGCAGTGAGTCGGGCACCTACGAGCAGTACTTC
-	TRBV7-6	-	TRBJ1-4	CASSLWPRNEKLFF	TGTGCCAGCAGCTTATGGCCGAGAAATGAAAAACTGTTTTTT
-	TRBV12-3/TRBV12-4	-	TRBJ1-5	CASSITTGNQPQHF	TGTGCCAGCAGCATAACGACAGGCAATCAGCCCCAGCATTTT
-	TRBV18	-	TRBJ2-7	CASSPGPGSLAYEQYF	TGTGCCAGCTCACCAGGGCCCGGGAGTCTTGCCTACGAGCAGTACTTC
-	TRBV5-8	-	TRBJ1-2	CANSFGGYGYTF	TGTGCCAACAGCTTCGGAGGCTATGGCTACACCTTC
many	TRBV7-6	TRBD1	TRBJ2-7	CASSLSSRTGAYEQYF	TGTGCCAGCAGCTTATCCTCTAGGACAGGGGCATACGAGCAGTACTTC
few	TRBV19	TRBD2	TRBJ2-4	CASSTPMTSGSVKNIQYF	TGTGCCAGTAGTACCCCTATGACTAGCGGAAGCGTCAAAAACATTCAGTACTTC
-	TRBV2	-	TRBJ2-3	CASSVQKSTDTQYF	TGTGCCAGCAGTGTCCAGAAAAGCACAGATACGCAGTATTTT
many	TRBV7-9	TRBD2	TRBJ2-7	CASSSRLAGWNYEQYF	TGTGCCAGCAGCTCAAGACTAGCGGGGTGGAACTACGAGCAGTACTTC
few	TRBV5-1	-	TRBJ2-7	CASSLEGGGTYEQYF	TGCGCCAGCAGCTTGGAAGGGGGGGGGACCTACGAGCAGTACTTC
few	TRBV5-4	-	TRBJ2-7	CASSPVGEAYEQYF	TGTGCCAGCAGCCCTGTAGGGGAGGCCTACGAGCAGTACTTC
-	TRBV12-3/TRBV12-4	TRBD1	TRBJ1-1	CASSFLLTGGGMITEAFF	TGTGCCAGCAGTTTTCTTCTAACAGGGGGAGGGATGATCACTGAAGCTTTCTTT
-	TRBV15	-	TRBJ1-5	CATSRDPPQRVLIHSNQPQHF	TGTGCCACCAGCAGAGATCCCCCCCAACGGGTCCTGATCCATAGCAATCAGCCCCAGCATTTT
-	TRBV27	-	TRBJ2-5	CASSPGPSLETQYF	TGTGCCAGCTCACCGGGACCAAGTTTAGAGACCCAGTACTTC
few	TRBV29-1	TRBD2	TRBJ2-7	CSVKPGLTYEQYF	TGCAGCGTAAAACCGGGACTAACCTACGAGCAGTACTTC
many	TRBV7-6	TRBD1	TRBJ2-5	CASSLTGVLETQYF	TGTGCCAGCAGCTTAACAGGGGTTCTGGAGACCCAGTACTTC
-	TRBV28	TRBD2	TRBJ2-7	CASSFPSTSAYEQYF	TGTGCCAGCAGTTTCCCCTCGACTAGCGCCTACGAGCAGTACTTC
few	TRBV10-3	-	TRBJ1-2	CAISETSGIDYGYTF	TGTGCCATCAGTGAGACGTCAGGTATCGACTATGGCTACACCTTC